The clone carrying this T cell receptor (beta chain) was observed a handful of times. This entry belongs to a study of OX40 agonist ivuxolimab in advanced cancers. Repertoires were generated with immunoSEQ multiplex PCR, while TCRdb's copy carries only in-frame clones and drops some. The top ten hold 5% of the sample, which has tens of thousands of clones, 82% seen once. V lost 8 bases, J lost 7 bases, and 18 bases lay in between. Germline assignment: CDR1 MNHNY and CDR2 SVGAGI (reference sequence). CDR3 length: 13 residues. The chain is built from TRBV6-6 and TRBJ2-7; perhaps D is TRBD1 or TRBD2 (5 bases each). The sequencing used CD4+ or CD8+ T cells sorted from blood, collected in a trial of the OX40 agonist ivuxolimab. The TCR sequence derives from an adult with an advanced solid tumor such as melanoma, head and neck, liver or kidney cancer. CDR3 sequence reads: CASLARPQGEQYF. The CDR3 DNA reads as TGTGCCAGCTTAGCGAGGCCCCAGGGTGAGCAGTACTTC.